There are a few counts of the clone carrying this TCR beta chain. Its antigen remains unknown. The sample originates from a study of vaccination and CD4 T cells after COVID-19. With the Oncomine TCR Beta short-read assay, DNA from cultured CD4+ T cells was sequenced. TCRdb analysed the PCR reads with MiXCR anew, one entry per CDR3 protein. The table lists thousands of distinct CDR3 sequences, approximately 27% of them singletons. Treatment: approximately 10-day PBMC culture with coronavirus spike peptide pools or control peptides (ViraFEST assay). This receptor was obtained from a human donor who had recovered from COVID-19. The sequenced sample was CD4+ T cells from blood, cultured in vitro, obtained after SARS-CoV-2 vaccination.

The CDR3 sequence: CSARPPRTSGDTQYF. For the CDR3, the DNA is TGCAGTGCTAGACCCCCCCGTACATCAGGGGATACGCAGTATTTT. The chain recombines TRBV20-1 with TRBJ2-3; TRBD1 might be the D (5 bases). This CDR3 is 15 amino acids long. The germline V gene encodes CDR1 DFQATT and CDR2 SNEGSKA (reference sequence). V was cut by 2 bases and J by 6 bases, with 18 bases left in between.